These T cell receptor beta chains were read from a single sample in a study of CD8 T cells in ankylosing spondylitis. TCRdb re-called the 5' RACE reads with MiXCR, one entry per CDR3 protein. The sample yields fewer than 500,000 distinct CDR3 sequences, 26% seen once. Sequencing was performed on blood, either unsorted or a sorted T cell fraction (not recorded which). These receptors were taken from a male donor with ankylosing spondylitis. Each CDR3 is given with its conserved first and last residue. D genes are given only for firm matches. Some rows have no size entry. The others give once, few or many, or a class for an expanded clone.

V	J	D	size	DNA	CDR3
TRBV5-1	TRBJ1-1	NA	NA	TGCTCCAGCAGTTTTGAGGGGCAGGCCGAAACTGAAGCTTTCTTT	CSSSFEGQAETEAFF
TRBV2	TRBJ2-1	TRBD1	few	TGTGCCAGCACCGGACAGGGTTCCTACAATGAGCAGTTCTTC	CASTGQGSYNEQFF
TRBV7-9	TRBJ2-7	NA	NA	TGTGCCAGCAGCGTGTTTACCTACGAGCAGTACTTC	CASSVFTYEQYF
TRBV15	TRBJ2-3	NA	NA	TGTGCCACCAGCAGAGAATTGGACAGCAACACAGATACGCAGTATTTT	CATSRELDSNTDTQYF
TRBV12-3/TRBV12-4	TRBJ1-6	NA	NA	TGTGCCAGCAGTCCAGTGAATTCACCCCTCCACTTT	CASSPVNSPLHF
TRBV7-2	TRBJ2-3	NA	many	TGTGCCAGCAGCTCAGGGGGGTGGCTGTATTTT	CASSSGGWLYF
TRBV7-9	TRBJ2-3	NA	NA	TGTGCCAGCAGCTTAGCGCTGCCCACAGATACGCAGTATTTT	CASSLALPTDTQYF
TRBV2	TRBJ1-2	NA	NA	TGTGCCAGCAGTGGATCTGAGGGGGTGAATGGCTACACCTTC	CASSGSEGVNGYTF
TRBV12-3/TRBV12-4	TRBJ1-6	TRBD1	NA	TGTGCCAGCAGTTTACAGGGGGATTCACCCCTCCACTTT	CASSLQGDSPLHF
TRBV7-2	TRBJ2-5	NA	few	TGTGCCAGCAGCTCCTCAGGAGGGGCGATAGTGGGGACCCAGTACTTC	CASSSSGGAIVGTQYF
TRBV7-2	TRBJ2-1	NA	few	TGTGCCAGCAGCTTACGGGACTCGAAAAAGTTCTTC	CASSLRDSKKFF
TRBV11-2	TRBJ2-1	NA	NA	TGTGCCAGCAGCTTAGTGGTGGGAATCTCCTACAATGAGCAGTTCTTC	CASSLVVGISYNEQFF
TRBV2	TRBJ1-1	NA	NA	TGTGCCAGCCGGAGGGGGGGGATGGTGGACACTGAAGCTTTCTTT	CASRRGGMVDTEAFF
TRBV20-1	TRBJ2-3	TRBD2	NA	TGCAGTGCCATAGCGGGGAGAAGCACAGATACGCAGTATTTT	CSAIAGRSTDTQYF
TRBV12-5	TRBJ2-3	TRBD2	NA	TGTGCTAGTGCCTTCGGACTAGCGGGAGTTGATACGCAGTATTTT	CASAFGLAGVDTQYF
TRBV5-1	TRBJ2-1	NA	few	TGCGCCAGCAGCTCGATATATAGCGGCTCCTACAATGAGCAGTTCTTC	CASSSIYSGSYNEQFF
TRBV7-9	TRBJ1-1	NA	few	TGTGCCAGCAGCTTGCCCCCCGGAGACACTGAAGCTTTCTTT	CASSLPPGDTEAFF
TRBV12-3/TRBV12-4	TRBJ2-7	TRBD2	NA	TGTGCCAGCAGCTCCTTGCTAGCGGGATACGAGCAGTACTTC	CASSSLLAGYEQYF
TRBV6-1	TRBJ1-5	NA	once	TGTGCCAGCAGCGGGGGTCTAAGCAATCAGCCCCAGCATTTT	CASSGGLSNQPQHF
TRBV10-3	TRBJ1-5	TRBD1	once	TGTGCCATCAGTGGGACAGGGGATAATCAGCCCCAGCATTTT	CAISGTGDNQPQHF
TRBV5-1	TRBJ2-1	NA	NA	TGCGCCAGCGTCCTGGCGGACAGAGTCTACAATGAGCAGTTCTTC	CASVLADRVYNEQFF
TRBV24-1	TRBJ2-6	TRBD1	few	TGTGCCACCAGTGACCTTCAGGGGGACAGCGGGGCCAACGTCCTGACTTTC	CATSDLQGDSGANVLTF
TRBV5-1	TRBJ1-2	TRBD1	NA	TGCGCCAGCAGCTTGGTGGCAGGGGGCGCGGACTATGGCTACACCTTC	CASSLVAGGADYGYTF
TRBV5-1	TRBJ2-5	TRBD1	few	TGCGCCAGCAGCATGGACAGGGGGACTGAAGAGACCCAGTACTTC	CASSMDRGTEETQYF
TRBV7-2	TRBJ1-6	NA	NA	TGTGCCAGCAGCTTAGTCGGGGGCCCTATGGATTCACCCCTCCACTTT	CASSLVGGPMDSPLHF
TRBV3-1	TRBJ2-5	TRBD2	NA	TGTGCCAGCAGCCAAGGGGGTCAGACTAGCGGAAGAGAGACCCAGTACTTC	CASSQGGQTSGRETQYF
TRBV5-1	TRBJ1-1	TRBD1	NA	TGCGCCAGCAACCTCAGGGACAGCTACACTGAAGCTTTCTTT	CASNLRDSYTEAFF
TRBV27	TRBJ1-5	NA	few	TGTGCCAGCAGTTATGGGGCGAATAGCAATCAGCCCCAGCATTTT	CASSYGANSNQPQHF
TRBV5-1	TRBJ1-1	NA	many	TGTGCCAGCAGCTTCGACGGAATGAACACTGAAGCTTTCTTT	CASSFDGMNTEAFF
TRBV2	TRBJ2-1	NA	NA	TGTGCCAGCAGGGGACACTCGGCTGGGGATGAGCAGTTCTTC	CASRGHSAGDEQFF
TRBV7-6	TRBJ2-7	TRBD2	few	TGTGCCAGCAGCCTTATAGGCGGGAGACTCTACGAGCAGTACTTC	CASSLIGGRLYEQYF
TRBV7-2	TRBJ1-1	TRBD1	few	TGTGCCAGCAGCAAGACAGGGTCAGGCACTGAAGCTTTCTTT	CASSKTGSGTEAFF
TRBV12-3/TRBV12-4	TRBJ2-3	NA	NA	TGTGCCAGCAGGACCAGGCTGTCGGGCGCAGATACGCAGTATTTT	CASRTRLSGADTQYF
TRBV7-2	TRBJ1-6	TRBD1	few	TGTGCCAGCAGCCAGACAGGGGCCCGCCAAAATTCACCCCTCCACTTT	CASSQTGARQNSPLHF
TRBV29-1	TRBJ2-1	TRBD2	few	TGCAGCGTTGAAGATTGGGGGACTAGCGGGAGTCCAAATGAGCAGTTCTTC	CSVEDWGTSGSPNEQFF
TRBV5-1	TRBJ2-1	TRBD2	NA	TGCGCCAGCAGCCCGGGGACTAGCGGGAGGTGGAATGAGCAGTTCTTC	CASSPGTSGRWNEQFF
TRBV24-1	TRBJ1-1	NA	many	TGTGCCACCAGTGATTTATGGGGGCAGGACACTGAAGCTTTCTTT	CATSDLWGQDTEAFF